These T cell receptor beta chains were read from a single sample in a study of T cell repertoires in cytomegalovirus infection. Antigens of these TCRs are unknown. TCRdb reprocessed the reads with MiXCR, giving one entry per CDR3 protein. The sample holds 450,000 to 600,000 distinct CDR3 sequences, about 44% seen once. This sample comprised cultured PBMCs, obtained from culture after CMV antigen stimulation. The receptors derive from a human donor in good health (CMV status not recorded). Some clones in this sample may be carry-over from other donors' samples. Each CDR3 is given with its conserved first and last residue. Fields, in order: J gene, V gene, clone size, D gene, CDR3 DNA, CDR3 protein. D genes are given only for firm matches. Not all rows give a size; the values are once, few, many and, for expanded clones, a class.

TRBJ2-3 | TRBV7-6 | NA | TRBD1 | TGTGCCAGCACTCCATTGACAGGGGCAGATACGCAGTATTTT | CASTPLTGADTQYF
TRBJ2-7 | TRBV4-1 | NA | TRBD2 | TGCGCCAGCAGCCACGAATCTCGAAGACTAGCGGCCCCCTACGAGCAGTACTTC | CASSHESRRLAAPYEQYF
TRBJ2-5 | TRBV12-3/TRBV12-4 | NA | TRBD1 | TGTGCCAGTAAACCGGCAGGGGGCTTGGAGACCCAGTACTTC | CASKPAGGLETQYF
TRBJ1-1 | TRBV20-1 | few | NA | TGCAGTGCTAGTCACCTACAGAACACTGAAGCTTTCTTT | CSASHLQNTEAFF
TRBJ1-1 | TRBV6-6 | NA | NA | TGTGCCAGCAGTTCCTACGCGGGTTGGGGAGCTTTCTTT | CASSSYAGWGAFF
TRBJ2-7 | TRBV29-1 | NA | NA | TGCAGCGTCACCGGGACCTCCTACGAGCAGTACTTC | CSVTGTSYEQYF
TRBJ2-1 | TRBV12-5 | once | TRBD1 | TGTGCTAGTGGTCCGGACAGGGGGCGCCTTCTTGAGCAGTTCTTC | CASGPDRGRLLEQFF
TRBJ2-1 | TRBV2 | NA | TRBD2 | TGTGCCAGCAGGGGACTAGCGGGGGGAGGTGAGCAGTTCTTC | CASRGLAGGGEQFF
TRBJ1-5 | TRBV12-3/TRBV12-4 | NA | NA | TGTGCCAGCAGTACCAGGGCTAGCAATCAGCCCCAGCATTTT | CASSTRASNQPQHF
TRBJ1-5 | TRBV28 | NA | NA | TGTGCCAGCAGCCCCGACAGGATCAATCAGCCCCAGCATTTT | CASSPDRINQPQHF
TRBJ2-7 | TRBV20-1 | once | TRBD2 | TGCAGTGCTATCGTAGCAGGACCCAGCGGGGGGGATAGAACCGAGCAGTACTTC | CSAIVAGPSGGDRTEQYF
TRBJ2-6 | TRBV28 | few | NA | TGTGCCAGCAGTTGGAACCCCTCTGGGGCCAACGTCCTGACTTTC | CASSWNPSGANVLTF
TRBJ1-2 | TRBV7-2 | few | TRBD1 | TGTGCCAGCAGCCTCAGGGGGACTAGGGGCTACACCTTC | CASSLRGTRGYTF
TRBJ2-5 | TRBV10-3 | NA | NA | TGTGCCATCAGTGAGTCGAACGGGGAGACCCAGTACTTC | CAISESNGETQYF